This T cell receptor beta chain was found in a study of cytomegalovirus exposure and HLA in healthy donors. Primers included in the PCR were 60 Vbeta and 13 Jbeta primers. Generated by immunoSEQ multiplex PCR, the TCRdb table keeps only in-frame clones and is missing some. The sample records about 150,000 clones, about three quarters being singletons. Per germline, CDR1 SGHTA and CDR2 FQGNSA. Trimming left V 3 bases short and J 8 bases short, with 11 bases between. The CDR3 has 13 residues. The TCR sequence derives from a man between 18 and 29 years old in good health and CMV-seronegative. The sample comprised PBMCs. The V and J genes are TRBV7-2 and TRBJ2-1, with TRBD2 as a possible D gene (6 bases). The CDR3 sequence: CASSFSGRDEQFF. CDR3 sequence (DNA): TGTGCCAGCAGCTTCAGCGGGCGGGATGAGCAGTTCTTC.